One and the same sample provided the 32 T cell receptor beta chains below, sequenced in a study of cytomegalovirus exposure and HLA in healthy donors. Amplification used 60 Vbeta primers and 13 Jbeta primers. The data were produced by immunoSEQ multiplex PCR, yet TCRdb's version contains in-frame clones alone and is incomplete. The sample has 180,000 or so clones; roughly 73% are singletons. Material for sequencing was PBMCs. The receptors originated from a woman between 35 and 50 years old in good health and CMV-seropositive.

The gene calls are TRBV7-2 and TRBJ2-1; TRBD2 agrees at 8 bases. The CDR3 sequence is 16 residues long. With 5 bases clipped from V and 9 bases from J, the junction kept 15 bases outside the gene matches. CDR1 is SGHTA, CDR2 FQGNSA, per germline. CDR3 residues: CASSKPPGLGQSEQFF. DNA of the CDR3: TGTGCCAGCAGCAAACCACCGGGACTAGGGCAGAGTGAGCAGTTCTTC. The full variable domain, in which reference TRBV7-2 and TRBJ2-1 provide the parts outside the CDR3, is GAGVSQSPSNKVTEKGKDVELRCDPISGHTALYWYRQSLGQGLEFLIYFQGNSAPDKSGLPSDRFSAERTGGSVSTLTIQRTQQEDSAVYLCASSKPPGLGQSEQFFGPGTRLTVL.

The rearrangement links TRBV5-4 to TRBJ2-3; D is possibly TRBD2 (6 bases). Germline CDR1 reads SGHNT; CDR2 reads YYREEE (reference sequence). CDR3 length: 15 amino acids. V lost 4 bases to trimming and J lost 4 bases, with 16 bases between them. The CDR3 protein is CASSAGGVEADTQYF. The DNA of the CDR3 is TGTGCCAGCAGCGCCGGGGGTGTAGAGGCAGATACGCAGTATTTT.

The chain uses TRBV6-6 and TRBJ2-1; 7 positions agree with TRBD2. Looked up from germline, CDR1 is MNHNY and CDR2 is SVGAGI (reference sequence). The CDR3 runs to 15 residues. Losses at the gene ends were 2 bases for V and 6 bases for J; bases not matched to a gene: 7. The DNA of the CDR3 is TGTGCCAGCAGTTACGTGGGAGGGCCGTCCAATGAGCAGTTCTTC. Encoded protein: CASSYVGGPSNEQFF.

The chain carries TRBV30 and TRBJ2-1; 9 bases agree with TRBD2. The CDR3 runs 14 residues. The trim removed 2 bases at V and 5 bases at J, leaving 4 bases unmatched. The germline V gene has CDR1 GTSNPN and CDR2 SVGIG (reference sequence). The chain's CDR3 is CAWSTGTSNNEQFF. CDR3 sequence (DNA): TGTGCCTGGAGTACTGGGACTAGCAACAATGAGCAGTTCTTC.

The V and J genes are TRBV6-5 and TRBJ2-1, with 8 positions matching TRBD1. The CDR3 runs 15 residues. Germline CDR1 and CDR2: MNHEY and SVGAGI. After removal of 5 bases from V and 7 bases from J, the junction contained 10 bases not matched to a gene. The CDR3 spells CASSHQGAIGNEQFF. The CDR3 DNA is TGTGCCAGCAGTCACCAGGGGGCAATCGGTAATGAGCAGTTCTTC.

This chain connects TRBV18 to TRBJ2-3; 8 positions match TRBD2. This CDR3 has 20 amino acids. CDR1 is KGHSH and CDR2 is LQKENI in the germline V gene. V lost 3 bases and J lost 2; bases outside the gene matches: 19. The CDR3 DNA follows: TGTGCCAGCTCACCCCTGGGACTAGGAGGAGATCGCGGGCCCACAGATACGCAGTATTTT. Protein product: CASSPLGLGGDRGPTDTQYF.

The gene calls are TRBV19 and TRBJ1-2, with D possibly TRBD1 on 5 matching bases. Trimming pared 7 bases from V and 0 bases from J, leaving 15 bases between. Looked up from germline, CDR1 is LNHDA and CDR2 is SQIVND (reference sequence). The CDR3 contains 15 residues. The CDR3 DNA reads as TGTGCCAGTAAACCCGGACAAACAGCTAACTATGGCTACACCTTC. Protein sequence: CASKPGQTANYGYTF. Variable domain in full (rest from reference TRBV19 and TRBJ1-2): DGGITQSPKYLFRKEGQNVTLSCEQNLNHDAMYWYRQDPGQGLRLIYYSQIVNDFQKGDIAEGYSVSREKKESFPLTVTSAQKNPTAFYLCASKPGQTANYGYTFGSGTRLTVV.

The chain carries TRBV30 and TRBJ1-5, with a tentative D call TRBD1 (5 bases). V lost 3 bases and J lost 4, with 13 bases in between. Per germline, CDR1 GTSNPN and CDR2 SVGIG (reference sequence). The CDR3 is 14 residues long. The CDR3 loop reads CAWSIQGLNQPQHF. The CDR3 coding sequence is TGTGCCTGGAGCATCCAGGGATTAAATCAGCCCCAGCATTTT.

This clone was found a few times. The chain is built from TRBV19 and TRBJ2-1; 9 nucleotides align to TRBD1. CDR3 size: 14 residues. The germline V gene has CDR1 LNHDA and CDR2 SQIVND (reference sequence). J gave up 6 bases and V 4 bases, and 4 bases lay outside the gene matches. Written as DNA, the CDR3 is TGTGCCAGTAGTACGGGGGACAGGGTCAATGAGCAGTTCTTC. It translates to CASSTGDRVNEQFF. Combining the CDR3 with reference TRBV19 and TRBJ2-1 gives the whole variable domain DGGITQSPKYLFRKEGQNVTLSCEQNLNHDAMYWYRQDPGQGLRLIYYSQIVNDFQKGDIAEGYSVSREKKESFPLTVTSAQKNPTAFYLCASSTGDRVNEQFFGPGTRLTVL.

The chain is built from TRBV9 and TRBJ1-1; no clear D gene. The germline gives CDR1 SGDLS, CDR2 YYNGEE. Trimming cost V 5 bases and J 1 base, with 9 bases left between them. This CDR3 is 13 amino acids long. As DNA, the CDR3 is TGTGCCAGCAGTTTTACATCGAACACTGAAGCTTTCTTT. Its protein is CASSFTSNTEAFF.

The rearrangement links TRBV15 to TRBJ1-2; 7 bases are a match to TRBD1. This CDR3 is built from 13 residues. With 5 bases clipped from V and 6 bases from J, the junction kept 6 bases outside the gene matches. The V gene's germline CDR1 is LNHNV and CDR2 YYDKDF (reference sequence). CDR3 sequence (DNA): TGTGCCACCAGCGCCCGGGACAGACATGGCTACACCTTC. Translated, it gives CATSARDRHGYTF. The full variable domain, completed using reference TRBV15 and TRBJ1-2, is DAMVIQNPRYQVTQFGKPVTLSCSQTLNHNVMYWYQQKSSQAPKLLFHYYDKDFNNEADTPDNFQSRRPNTSFCFLDIRSPGLGDTAMYLCATSARDRHGYTFGSGTRLTVV.

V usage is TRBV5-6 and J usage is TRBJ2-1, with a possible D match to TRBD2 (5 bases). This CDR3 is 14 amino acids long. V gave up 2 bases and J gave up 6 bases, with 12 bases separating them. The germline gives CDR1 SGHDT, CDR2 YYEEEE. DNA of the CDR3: TGTGCCAGCAGCTTCGGTGGGAGTGGCAATGAGCAGTTCTTC. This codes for CASSFGGSGNEQFF.

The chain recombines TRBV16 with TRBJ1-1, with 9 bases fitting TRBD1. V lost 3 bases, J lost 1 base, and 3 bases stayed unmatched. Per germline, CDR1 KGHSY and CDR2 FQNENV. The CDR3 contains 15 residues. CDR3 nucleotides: TGTGCCAGCAGCCAGATGGGACAGGGGAACACTGAAGCTTTCTTT. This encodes CASSQMGQGNTEAFF.

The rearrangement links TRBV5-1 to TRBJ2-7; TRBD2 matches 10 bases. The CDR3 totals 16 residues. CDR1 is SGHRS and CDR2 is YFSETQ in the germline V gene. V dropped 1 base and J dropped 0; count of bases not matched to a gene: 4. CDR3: CASSLTSGVYSYEQYF. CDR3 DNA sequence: TGCGCCAGCAGCTTGACTAGCGGGGTTTACTCCTACGAGCAGTACTTC.

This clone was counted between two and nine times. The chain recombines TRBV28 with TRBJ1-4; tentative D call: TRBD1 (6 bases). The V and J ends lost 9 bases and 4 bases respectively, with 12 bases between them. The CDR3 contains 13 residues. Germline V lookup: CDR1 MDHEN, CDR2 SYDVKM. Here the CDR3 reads CASTGHGNEKLFF. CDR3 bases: TGTGCCAGTACGGGACACGGTAATGAAAAACTGTTTTTT.

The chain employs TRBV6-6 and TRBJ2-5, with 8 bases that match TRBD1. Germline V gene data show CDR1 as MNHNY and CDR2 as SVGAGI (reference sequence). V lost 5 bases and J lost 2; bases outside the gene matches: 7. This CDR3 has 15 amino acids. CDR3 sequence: CASSKRQGSQETQYF. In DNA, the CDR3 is TGTGCCAGCAGTAAGAGACAGGGGAGTCAAGAGACCCAGTACTTC.

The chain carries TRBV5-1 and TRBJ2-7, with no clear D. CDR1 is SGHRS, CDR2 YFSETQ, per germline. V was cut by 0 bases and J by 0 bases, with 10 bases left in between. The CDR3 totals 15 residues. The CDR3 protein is CASSLDGGHSYEQYF. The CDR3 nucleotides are TGCGCCAGCAGCTTGGATGGCGGCCACTCCTACGAGCAGTACTTC.

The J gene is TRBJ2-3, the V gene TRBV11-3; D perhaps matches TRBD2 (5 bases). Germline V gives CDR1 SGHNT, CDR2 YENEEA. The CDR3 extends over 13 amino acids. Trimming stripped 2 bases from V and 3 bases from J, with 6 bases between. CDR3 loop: CASSLRGTDTQYF. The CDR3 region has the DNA TGTGCCAGCAGCTTACGGGGTACAGATACGCAGTATTTT.

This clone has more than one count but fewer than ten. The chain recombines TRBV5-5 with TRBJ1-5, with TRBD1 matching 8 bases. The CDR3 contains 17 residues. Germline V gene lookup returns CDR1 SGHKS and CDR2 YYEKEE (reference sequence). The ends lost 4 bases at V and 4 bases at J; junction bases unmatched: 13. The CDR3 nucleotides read TGTGCCAGCAGCCCGCGCCCGGGACAGGCCGGAAATCAGCCCCAGCATTTT. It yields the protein CASSPRPGQAGNQPQHF.

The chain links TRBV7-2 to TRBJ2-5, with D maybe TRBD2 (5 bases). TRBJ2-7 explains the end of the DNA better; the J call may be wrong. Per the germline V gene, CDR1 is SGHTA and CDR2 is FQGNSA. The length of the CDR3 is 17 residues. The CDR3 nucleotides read TGTGCCAGCAGCTTAGGGGGAAGGCCAGCGGAGGCCTACGAGCAGTACTTC. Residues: CASSLGGRPAEAYEQYF.

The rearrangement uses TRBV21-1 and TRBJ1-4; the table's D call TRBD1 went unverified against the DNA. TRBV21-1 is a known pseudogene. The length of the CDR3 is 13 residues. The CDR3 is CASMTGGGEKLFF. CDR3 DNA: TGTGCCAGCATGACAGGGGGTGGTGAAAAACTGTTTTTT.

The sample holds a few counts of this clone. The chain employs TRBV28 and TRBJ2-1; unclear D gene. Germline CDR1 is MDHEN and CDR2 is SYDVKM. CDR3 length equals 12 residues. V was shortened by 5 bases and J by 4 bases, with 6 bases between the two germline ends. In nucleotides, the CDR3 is TGTGCCAGCAGTCCCGTATACAATGAGCAGTTCTTC. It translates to CASSPVYNEQFF.

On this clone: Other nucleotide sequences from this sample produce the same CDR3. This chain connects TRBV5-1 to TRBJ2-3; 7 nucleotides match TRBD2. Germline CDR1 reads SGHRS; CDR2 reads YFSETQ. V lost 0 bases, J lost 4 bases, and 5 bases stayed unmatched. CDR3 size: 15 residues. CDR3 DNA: TGCGCCAGCAGCTTGGTGGGCGGGAGCCCAGATACGCAGTATTTT. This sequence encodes CASSLVGGSPDTQYF.

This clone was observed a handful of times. CDR3 in amino acids: CASSLNGIDQETQYF. The CDR3 bases are TGCGCCAGCAGCTTGAACGGTATAGATCAAGAGACCCAGTACTTC. The chain uses TRBV5-1 and TRBJ2-5; D gene uncertain. CDR3 length equals 15 residues. Germline CDR1 reads SGHRS; CDR2 reads YFSETQ. Trimming left V 1 base short and J 2 bases short, with 12 bases between.

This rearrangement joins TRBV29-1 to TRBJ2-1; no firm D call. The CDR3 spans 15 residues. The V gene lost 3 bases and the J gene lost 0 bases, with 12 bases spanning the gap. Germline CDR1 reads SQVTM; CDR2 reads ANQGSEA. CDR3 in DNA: TGCAGCGTTGAGCCGCAGTGGAGCTCCTACAATGAGCAGTTCTTC. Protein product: CSVEPQWSSYNEQFF.

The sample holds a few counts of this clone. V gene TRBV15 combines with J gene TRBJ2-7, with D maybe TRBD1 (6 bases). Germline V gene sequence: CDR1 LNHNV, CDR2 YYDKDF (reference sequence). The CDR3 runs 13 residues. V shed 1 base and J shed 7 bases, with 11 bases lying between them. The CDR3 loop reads CATSRAHREEQYF. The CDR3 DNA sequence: TGTGCCACCAGCAGAGCCCACAGGGAAGAGCAGTACTTC. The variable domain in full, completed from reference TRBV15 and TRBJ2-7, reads DAMVIQNPRYQVTQFGKPVTLSCSQTLNHNVMYWYQQKSSQAPKLLFHYYDKDFNNEADTPDNFQSRRPNTSFCFLDIRSPGLGDTAMYLCATSRAHREEQYFGPGTRLTVT.

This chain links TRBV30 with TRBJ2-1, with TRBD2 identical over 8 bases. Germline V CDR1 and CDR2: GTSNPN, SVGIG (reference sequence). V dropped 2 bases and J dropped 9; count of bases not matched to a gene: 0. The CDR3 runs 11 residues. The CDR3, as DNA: TGTGCCTGGAGTCGGGGGGGTGAGCAGTTCTTC. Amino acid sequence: CAWSRGGEQFF.

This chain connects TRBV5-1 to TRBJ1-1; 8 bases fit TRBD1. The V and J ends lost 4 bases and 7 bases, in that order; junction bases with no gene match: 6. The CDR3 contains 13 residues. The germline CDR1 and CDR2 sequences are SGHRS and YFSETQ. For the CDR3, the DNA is TGCGCCAGCAGCGACGGACAGGGTTTTGAAGCTTTCTTT. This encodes CASSDGQGFEAFF.

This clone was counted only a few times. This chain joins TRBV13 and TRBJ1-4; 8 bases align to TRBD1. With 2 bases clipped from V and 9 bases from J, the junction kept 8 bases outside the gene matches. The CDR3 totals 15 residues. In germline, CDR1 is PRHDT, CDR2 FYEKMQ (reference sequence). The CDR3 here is CASSLTGGANKKLFF. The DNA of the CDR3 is TGTGCCAGCAGCTTAACAGGGGGGGCGAATAAAAAACTGTTTTTT.

CDR3 coding DNA: TGTGCCAGCAGTTTAGGGTGGGGGCGCACTGAAGCTTTCTTT. Protein: CASSLGWGRTEAFF. This sequence joins TRBV28 and TRBJ1-1; weak D call: TRBD1 (6 bases). V lost 2 bases and J lost 4, with 11 bases in between. Germline assignment: CDR1 MDHEN and CDR2 SYDVKM. The length of the CDR3 is 14 residues.

The CDR3 loop reads CASRGGFGNTIYF. CDR3 in DNA: TGTGCCAGCAGAGGGGGTTTCGGAAACACCATATATTTT. The chain joins TRBV6-5 to TRBJ1-3; tentative D call: TRBD1 (6 bases). From germline, CDR1 is MNHEY and CDR2 SVGAGI. Trimming removed 6 bases at V and 4 bases at J, with 10 bases between. CDR3 length: 13 amino acids.

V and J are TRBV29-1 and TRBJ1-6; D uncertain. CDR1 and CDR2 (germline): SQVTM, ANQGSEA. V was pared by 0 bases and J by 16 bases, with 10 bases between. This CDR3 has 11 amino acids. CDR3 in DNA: TGCAGCGTTGAAGATTCTCGAGGTCTCCACTTT. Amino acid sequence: CSVEDSRGLHF.